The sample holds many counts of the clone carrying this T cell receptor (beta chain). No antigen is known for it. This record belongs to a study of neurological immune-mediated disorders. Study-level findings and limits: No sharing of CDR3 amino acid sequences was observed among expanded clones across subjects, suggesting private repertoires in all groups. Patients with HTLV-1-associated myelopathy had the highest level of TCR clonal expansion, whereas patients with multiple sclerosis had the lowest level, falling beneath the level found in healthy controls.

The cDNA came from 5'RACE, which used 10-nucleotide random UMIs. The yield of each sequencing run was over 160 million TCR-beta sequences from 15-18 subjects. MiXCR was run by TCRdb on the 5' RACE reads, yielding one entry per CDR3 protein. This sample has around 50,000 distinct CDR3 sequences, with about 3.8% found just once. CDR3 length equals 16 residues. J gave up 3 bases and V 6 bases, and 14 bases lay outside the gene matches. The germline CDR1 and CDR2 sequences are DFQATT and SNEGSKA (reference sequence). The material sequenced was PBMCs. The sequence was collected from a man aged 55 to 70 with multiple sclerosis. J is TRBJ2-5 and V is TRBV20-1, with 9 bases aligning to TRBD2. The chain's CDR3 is CSAARILLAGKETQYF. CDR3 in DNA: TGCAGTGCCGCCCGTATCCTCCTAGCGGGAAAAGAGACCCAGTACTTC.